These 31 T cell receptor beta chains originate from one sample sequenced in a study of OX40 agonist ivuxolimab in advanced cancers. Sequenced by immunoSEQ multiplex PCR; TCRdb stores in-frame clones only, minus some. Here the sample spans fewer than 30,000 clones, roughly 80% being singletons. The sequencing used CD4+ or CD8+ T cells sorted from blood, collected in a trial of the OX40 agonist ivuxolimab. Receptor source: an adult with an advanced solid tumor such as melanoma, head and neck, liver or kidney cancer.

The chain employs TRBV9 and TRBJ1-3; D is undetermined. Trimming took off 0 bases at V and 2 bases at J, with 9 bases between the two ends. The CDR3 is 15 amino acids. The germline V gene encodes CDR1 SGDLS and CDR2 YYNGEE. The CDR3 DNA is TGTGCCAGCAGCGTAGACGAGGGCCCTGGAAACACCATATATTTT. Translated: CASSVDEGPGNTIYF.

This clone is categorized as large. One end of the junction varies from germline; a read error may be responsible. The CDR3 DNA is TGTGCTAGCAGGTCCCTGTGGCCCCAGCATTTT. It yields the protein CASRSLWPQHF. This chain links TRBV7-7 with TRBJ1-5; D is unclear. Germline values: CDR1 SSHAT, CDR2 FNYEAQ (reference sequence). The CDR3 covers 11 residues.

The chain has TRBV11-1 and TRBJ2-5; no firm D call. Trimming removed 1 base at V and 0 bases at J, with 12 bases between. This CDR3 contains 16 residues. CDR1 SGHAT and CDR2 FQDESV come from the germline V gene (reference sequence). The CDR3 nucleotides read TGTGCCAGCAGCTTAGGGTTCGGCCAGGACCAAGAGACCCAGTACTTC. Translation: CASSLGFGQDQETQYF. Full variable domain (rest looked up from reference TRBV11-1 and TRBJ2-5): EAEVAQSPRYKITEKSQAVAFWCDPISGHATLYWYRQILGQGPELLVQFQDESVVDDSQLPKDRFSAERLKGVDSTLKIQPAELGDSAMYLCASSLGFGQDQETQYFGPGTRLLVL.

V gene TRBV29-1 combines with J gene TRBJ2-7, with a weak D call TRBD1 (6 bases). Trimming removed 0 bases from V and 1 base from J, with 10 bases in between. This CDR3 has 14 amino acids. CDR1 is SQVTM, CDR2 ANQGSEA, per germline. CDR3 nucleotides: TGCAGCGTTGAAGATCAGAGGGGGTCCTACGAGCAGTACTTC. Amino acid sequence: CSVEDQRGSYEQYF.

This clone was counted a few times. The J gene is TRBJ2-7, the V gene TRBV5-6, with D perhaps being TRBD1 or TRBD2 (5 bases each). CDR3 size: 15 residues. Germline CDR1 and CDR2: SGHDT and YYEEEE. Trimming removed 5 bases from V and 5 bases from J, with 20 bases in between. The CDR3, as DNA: TGTGCCAGCAGGCCCCGGGACCGCGGCCAGCACGAGCAGTACTTC. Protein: CASRPRDRGQHEQYF.

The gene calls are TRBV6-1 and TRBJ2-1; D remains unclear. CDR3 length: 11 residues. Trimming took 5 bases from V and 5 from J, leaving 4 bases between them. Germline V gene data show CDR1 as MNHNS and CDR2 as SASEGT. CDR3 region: CASSPHNEQFF. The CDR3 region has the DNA TGTGCCAGCAGTCCACACAATGAGCAGTTCTTC.

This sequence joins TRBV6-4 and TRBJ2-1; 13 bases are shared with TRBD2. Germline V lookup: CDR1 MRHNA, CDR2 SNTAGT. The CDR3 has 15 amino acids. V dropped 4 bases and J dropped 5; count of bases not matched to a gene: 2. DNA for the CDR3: TGTGCCAGCAGTGCCGGGACTAGCGGGGACAATGAGCAGTTCTTC. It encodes CASSAGTSGDNEQFF.

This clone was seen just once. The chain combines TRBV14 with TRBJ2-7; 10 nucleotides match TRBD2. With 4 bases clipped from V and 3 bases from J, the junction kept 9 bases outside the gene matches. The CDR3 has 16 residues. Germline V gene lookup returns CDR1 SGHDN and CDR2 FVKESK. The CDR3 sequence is CASSPFSLAGDYEQYF. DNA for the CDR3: TGTGCCAGCAGCCCTTTTTCCCTAGCGGGGGACTACGAGCAGTACTTC.

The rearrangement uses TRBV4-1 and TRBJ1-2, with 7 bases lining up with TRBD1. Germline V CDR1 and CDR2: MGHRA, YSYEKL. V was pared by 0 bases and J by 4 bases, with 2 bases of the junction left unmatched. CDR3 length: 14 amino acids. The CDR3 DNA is TGCGCCAGCAGCCAAGATGCAGGGGGCTATGGCTACACCTTC. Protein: CASSQDAGGYGYTF.

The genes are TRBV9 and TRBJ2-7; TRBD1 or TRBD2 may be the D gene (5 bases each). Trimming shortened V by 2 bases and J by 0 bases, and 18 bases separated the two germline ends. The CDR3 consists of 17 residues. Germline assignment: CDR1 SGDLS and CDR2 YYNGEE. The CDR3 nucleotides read TGTGCCAGCAGCGTCAATCCCGGGACGGAGAGCTCCTACGAGCAGTACTTC. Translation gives CASSVNPGTESSYEQYF. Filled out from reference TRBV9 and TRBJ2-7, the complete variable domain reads DSGVTQTPKHLITATGQRVTLRCSPRSGDLSVYWYQQSLDQGLQFLIQYYNGEERAKGNILERFSAQQFPDLHSELNLSSLELGDSALYFCASSVNPGTESSYEQYFGPGTRLTVT.

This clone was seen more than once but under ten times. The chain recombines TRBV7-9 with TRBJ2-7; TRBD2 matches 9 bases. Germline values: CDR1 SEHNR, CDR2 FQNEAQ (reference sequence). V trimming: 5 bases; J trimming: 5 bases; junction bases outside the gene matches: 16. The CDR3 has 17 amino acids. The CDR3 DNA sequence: TGTGCCAGCAGCACCCACTCCGGGACTAGCTGGAACCACGAGCAGTACTTC. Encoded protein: CASSTHSGTSWNHEQYF.

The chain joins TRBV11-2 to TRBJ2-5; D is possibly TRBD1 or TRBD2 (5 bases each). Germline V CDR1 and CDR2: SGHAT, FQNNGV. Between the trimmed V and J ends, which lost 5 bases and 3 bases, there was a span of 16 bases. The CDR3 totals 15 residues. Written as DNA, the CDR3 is TGTGCCAGCAGCCCAGCCCCCCGAGGGGAAGAGACCCAGTACTTC. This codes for CASSPAPRGEETQYF. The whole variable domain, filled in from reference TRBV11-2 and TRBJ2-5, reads EAGVAQSPRYKIIEKRQSVAFWCNPISGHATLYWYQQILGQGPKLLIQFQNNGVVDDSQLPKDRFSAERLKGVDSTLKIQPAKLEDSAVYLCASSPAPRGEETQYFGPGTRLLVL.

The CDR3 reads CASSLTLASGNEQFF. CDR3 sequence (DNA): TGTGCCAGCAGCTTAACGTTGGCTAGCGGTAATGAGCAGTTCTTC. The chain has TRBV7-2 and TRBJ2-1; 7 bases fit TRBD2. The CDR3 is 15 amino acids. Trimming removed 2 bases from V and 7 bases from J; junction bases left unmatched: 8. CDR1 is SGHTA and CDR2 is FQGNSA in the germline V gene.

Here the CDR3 reads CASIGLVGTYEQYF. DNA for the CDR3: TGTGCCAGCATAGGCCTAGTCGGGACCTACGAGCAGTACTTC. The rearrangement uses TRBV27 and TRBJ2-7; possibly TRBD2 for D (5 bases). CDR1 and CDR2 from the germline V gene are MNHEY and SMNVEV (reference sequence). The CDR3 covers 14 residues. V was cut by 7 bases and J by 2 bases, with 15 bases left in between.

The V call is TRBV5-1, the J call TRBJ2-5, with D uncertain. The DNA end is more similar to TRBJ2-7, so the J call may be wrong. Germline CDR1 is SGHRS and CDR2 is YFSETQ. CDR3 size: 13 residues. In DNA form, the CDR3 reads TGCGCCAGCAGCTTGGGGATTACCTACGAGCAGTACTTC. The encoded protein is CASSLGITYEQYF.

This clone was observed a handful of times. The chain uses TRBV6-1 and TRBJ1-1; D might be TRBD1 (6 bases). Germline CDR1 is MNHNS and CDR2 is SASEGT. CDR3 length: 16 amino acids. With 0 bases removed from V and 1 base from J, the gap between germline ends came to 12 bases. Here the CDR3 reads CASSEASGGGNTEAFF. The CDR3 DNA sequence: TGTGCCAGCAGTGAAGCCTCCGGGGGCGGGAACACTGAAGCTTTCTTT.

The CDR3 spells CASSVETSGRPDTQYF. CDR3 bases: TGTGCCAGCAGCGTTGAGACTAGCGGGAGACCAGATACGCAGTATTTT. This chain links TRBV9 with TRBJ2-3; TRBD2 aligns across 12 bases. J lost 4 bases, V lost 2 bases, and 5 bases had no gene match. The germline V gene encodes CDR1 SGDLS and CDR2 YYNGEE. The CDR3 consists of 16 residues.

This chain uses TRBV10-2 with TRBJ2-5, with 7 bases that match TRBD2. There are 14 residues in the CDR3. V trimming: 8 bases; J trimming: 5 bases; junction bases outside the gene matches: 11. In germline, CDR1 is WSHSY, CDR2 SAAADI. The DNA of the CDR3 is TGCGCCAGCCGTCAGGGACTATCCGCCGAGACCCAGTACTTC. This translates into CASRQGLSAETQYF.

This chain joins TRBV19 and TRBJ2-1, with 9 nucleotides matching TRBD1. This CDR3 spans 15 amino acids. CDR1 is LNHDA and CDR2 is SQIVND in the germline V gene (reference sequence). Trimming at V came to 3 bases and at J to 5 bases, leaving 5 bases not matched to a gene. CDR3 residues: CASSMRDRAHNEQFF. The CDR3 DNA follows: TGTGCCAGTAGTATGCGGGACAGGGCTCACAATGAGCAGTTCTTC.

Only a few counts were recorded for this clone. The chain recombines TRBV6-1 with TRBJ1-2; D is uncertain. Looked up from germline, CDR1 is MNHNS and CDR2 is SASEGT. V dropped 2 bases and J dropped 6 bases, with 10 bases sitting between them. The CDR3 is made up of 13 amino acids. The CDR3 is CASSEWMVDGYTF. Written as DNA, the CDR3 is TGTGCCAGCAGTGAATGGATGGTAGATGGCTACACCTTC.

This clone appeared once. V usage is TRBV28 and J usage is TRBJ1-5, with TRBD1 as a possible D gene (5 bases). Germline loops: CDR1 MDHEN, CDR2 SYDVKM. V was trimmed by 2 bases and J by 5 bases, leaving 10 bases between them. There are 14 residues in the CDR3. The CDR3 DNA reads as TGTGCCAGCAGTTTAGGGCAGGGTTATCAGCCCCAGCATTTT. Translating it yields CASSLGQGYQPQHF.

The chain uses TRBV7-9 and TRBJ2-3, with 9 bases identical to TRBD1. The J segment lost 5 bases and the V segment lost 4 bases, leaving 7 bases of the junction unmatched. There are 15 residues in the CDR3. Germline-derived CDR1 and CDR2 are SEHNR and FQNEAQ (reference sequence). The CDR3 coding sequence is TGTGCCAGCAGCTCCACAGGGGGCTGGGGAGATACGCAGTATTTT. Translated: CASSSTGGWGDTQYF.

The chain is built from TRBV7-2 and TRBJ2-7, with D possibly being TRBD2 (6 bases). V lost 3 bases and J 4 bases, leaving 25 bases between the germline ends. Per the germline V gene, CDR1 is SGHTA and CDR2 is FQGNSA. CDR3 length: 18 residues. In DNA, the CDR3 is TGTGCCAGCAGCTTTTCAAAGGAGGGCCTCGGGATGCTGTACGAGCAGTACTTC. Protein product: CASSFSKEGLGMLYEQYF. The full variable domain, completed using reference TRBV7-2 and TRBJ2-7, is GAGVSQSPSNKVTEKGKDVELRCDPISGHTALYWYRQSLGQGLEFLIYFQGNSAPDKSGLPSDRFSAERTGGSVSTLTIQRTQQEDSAVYLCASSFSKEGLGMLYEQYFGPGTRLTVT.

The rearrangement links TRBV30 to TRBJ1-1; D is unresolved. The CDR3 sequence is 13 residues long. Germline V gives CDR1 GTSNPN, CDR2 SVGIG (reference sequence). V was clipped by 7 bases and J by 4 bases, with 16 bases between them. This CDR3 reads CAYTPTGSTEAFF. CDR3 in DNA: TGTGCCTACACCCCCACCGGGAGCACTGAAGCTTTCTTT.

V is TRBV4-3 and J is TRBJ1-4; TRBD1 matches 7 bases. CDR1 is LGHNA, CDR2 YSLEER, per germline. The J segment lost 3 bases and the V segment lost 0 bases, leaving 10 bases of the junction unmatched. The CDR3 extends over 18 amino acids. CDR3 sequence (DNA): TGCGCCAGCAGCCAAGAAAGACAGGGTGCCTTGGCTAATGAAAAACTGTTTTTT. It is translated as CASSQERQGALANEKLFF.

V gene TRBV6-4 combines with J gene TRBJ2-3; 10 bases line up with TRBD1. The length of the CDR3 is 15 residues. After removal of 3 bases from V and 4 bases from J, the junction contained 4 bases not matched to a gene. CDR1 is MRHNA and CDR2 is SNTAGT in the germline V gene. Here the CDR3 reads CASSEGTGDSDTQYF. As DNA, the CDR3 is TGTGCCAGCAGTGAAGGGACAGGGGATTCAGATACGCAGTATTTT.

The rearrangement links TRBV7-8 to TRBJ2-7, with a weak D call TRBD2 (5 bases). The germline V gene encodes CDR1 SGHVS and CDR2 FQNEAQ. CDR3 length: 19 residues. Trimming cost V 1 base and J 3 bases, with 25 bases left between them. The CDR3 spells CASSLVVAGTVPLNYEQYF. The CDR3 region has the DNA TGTGCCAGCAGCTTAGTGGTGGCGGGCACGGTGCCCCTCAACTACGAGCAGTACTTC.

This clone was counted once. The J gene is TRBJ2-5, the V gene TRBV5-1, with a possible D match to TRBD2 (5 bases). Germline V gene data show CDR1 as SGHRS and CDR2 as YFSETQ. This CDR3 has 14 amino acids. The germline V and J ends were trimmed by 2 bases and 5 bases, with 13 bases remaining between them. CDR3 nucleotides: TGCGCCAGCAGCTTTAGTGGGAGTGGCGAGACCCAGTACTTC. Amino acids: CASSFSGSGETQYF.

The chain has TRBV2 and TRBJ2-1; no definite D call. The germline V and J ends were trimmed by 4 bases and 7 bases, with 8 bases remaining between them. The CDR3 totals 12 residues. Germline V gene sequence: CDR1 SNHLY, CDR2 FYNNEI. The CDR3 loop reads CASSGTWNEQFF. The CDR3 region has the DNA TGTGCCAGCAGTGGTACTTGGAATGAGCAGTTCTTC.

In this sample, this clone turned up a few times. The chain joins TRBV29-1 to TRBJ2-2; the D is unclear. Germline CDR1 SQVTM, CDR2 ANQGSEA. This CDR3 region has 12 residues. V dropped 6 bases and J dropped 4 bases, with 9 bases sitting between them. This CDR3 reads CSVSRSTGELFF. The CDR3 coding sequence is TGCAGCGTCTCCCGATCCACCGGGGAGCTGTTTTTT.

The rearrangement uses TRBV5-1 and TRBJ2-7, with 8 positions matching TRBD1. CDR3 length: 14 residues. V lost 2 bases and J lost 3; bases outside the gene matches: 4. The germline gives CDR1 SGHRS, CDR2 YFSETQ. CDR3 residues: CASSFSGGDYEQYF. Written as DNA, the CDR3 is TGCGCCAGCAGCTTCTCAGGGGGCGACTACGAGCAGTACTTC. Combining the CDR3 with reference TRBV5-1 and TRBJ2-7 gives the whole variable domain KAGVTQTPRYLIKTRGQQVTLSCSPISGHRSVSWYQQTPGQGLQFLFEYFSETQRNKGNFPGRFSGRQFSNSRSEMNVSTLELGDSALYLCASSFSGGDYEQYFGPGTRLTVT.